This T cell receptor beta chain was captured in a study of T cells after somatic rescue of genetic block. CDR3 length: 13 amino acids. From germline, CDR1 is SGHNT and CDR2 YYREEE (reference sequence). V was pared by 0 bases and J by 4 bases, with 7 bases between. Sequenced by immunoSEQ multiplex PCR; TCRdb stores in-frame clones only, minus some. This table has 68,000 or so clones, 80% to 95% appearing once. This clone was detected only once. Sequencing was performed on peripheral blood mononuclear cells (PBMCs). The V call is TRBV5-4, the J call TRBJ1-2; no definite D call. This sequence originates from a man aged 40-49 years. CDR3 nucleotides: TGTGCCAGCAGCTTGGCGTTAGCCTATGGCTACACCTTC. Translation: CASSLALAYGYTF. The full variable domain, its missing parts supplied by reference TRBV5-4 and TRBJ1-2, is ETGVTQSPTHLIKTRGQQVTLRCSSQSGHNTVSWYQQALGQGPQFIFQYYREEENGRGNFPPRFSGLQFPNYSSELNVNALELDDSALYLCASSLALAYGYTFGSGTRLTVV.